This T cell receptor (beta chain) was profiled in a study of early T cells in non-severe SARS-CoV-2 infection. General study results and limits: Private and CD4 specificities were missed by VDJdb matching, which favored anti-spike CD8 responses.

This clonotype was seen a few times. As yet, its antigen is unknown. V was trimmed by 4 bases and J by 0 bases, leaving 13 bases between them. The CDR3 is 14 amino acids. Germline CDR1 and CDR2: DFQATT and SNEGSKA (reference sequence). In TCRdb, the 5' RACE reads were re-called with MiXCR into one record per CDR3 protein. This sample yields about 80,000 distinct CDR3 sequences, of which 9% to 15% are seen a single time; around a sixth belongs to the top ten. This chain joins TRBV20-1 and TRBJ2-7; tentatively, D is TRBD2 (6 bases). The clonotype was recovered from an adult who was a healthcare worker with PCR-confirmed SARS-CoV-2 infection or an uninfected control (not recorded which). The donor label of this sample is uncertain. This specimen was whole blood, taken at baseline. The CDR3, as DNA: TGCAGTGCTAATAGCGGAATCCTCTCCTACGAGCAGTACTTC. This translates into CSANSGILSYEQYF.